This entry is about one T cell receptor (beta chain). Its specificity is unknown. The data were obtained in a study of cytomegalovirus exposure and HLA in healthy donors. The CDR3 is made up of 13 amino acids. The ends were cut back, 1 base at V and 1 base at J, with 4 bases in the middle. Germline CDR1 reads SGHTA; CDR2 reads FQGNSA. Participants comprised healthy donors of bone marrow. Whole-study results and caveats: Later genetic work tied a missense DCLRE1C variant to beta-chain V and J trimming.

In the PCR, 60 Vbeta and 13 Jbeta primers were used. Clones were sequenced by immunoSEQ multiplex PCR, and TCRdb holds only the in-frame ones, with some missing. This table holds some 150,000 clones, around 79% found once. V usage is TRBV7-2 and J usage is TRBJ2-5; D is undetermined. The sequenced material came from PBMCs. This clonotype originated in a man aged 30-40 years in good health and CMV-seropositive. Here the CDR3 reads CASSLELQETQYF. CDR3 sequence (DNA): TGTGCCAGCAGCTTAGAGCTCCAAGAGACCCAGTACTTC.